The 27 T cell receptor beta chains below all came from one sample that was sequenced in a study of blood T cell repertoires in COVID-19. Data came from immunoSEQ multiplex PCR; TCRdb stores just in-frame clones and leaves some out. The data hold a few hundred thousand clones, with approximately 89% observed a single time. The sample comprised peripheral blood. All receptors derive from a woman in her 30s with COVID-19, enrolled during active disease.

CDR3 DNA sequence: TGTGCCAGTAGTCCCGGGACAGGGACTGGAAACACCATATATTTT. Its protein is CASSPGTGTGNTIYF. The chain has TRBV19 and TRBJ1-3, with TRBD1 matching over 9 bases. The length of the CDR3 is 15 residues. J was trimmed by 2 bases and V by 5 bases; bases with no gene match: 4. Germline CDR1 is LNHDA and CDR2 is SQIVND (reference sequence).

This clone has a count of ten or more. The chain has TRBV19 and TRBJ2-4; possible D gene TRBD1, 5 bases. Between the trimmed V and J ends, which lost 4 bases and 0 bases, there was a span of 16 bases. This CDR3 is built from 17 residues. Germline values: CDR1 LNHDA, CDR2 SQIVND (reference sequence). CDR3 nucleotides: TGTGCCAGTAGTACCCTCCAGGACACGCTAGCCAAAAACATTCAGTACTTC. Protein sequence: CASSTLQDTLAKNIQYF.

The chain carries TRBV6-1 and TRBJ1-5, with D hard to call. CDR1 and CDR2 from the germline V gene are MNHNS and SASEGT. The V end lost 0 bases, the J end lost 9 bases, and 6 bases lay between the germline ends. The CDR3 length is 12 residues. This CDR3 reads CASSEALWPQHF. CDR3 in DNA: TGTGCCAGCAGTGAAGCGTTATGGCCCCAGCATTTT.

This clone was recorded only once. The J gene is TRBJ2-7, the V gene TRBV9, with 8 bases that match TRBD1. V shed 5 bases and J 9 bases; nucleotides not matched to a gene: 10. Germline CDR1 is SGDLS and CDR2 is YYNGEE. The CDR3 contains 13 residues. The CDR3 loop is CASSEGQEQMQYF. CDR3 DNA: TGTGCCAGCAGTGAGGGACAGGAACAAATGCAGTACTTC.

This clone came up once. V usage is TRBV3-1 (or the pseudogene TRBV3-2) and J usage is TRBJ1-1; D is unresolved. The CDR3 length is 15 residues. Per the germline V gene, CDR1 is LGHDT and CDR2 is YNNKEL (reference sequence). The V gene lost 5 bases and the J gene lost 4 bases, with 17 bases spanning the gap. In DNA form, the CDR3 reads TGTGCCAGCAGCGCCAGTATTGGAGGGAGCACTGAAGCTTTCTTT. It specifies CASSASIGGSTEAFF.

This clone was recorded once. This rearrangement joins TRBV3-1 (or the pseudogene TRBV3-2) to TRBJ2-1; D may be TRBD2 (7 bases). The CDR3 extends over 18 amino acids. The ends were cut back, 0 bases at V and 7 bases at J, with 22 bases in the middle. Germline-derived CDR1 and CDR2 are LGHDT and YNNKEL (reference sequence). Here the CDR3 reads CASSQDPVGGVVWNEQFF. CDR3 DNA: TGTGCCAGCAGCCAAGATCCAGTAGGGGGGGTGGTTTGGAATGAGCAGTTCTTC.

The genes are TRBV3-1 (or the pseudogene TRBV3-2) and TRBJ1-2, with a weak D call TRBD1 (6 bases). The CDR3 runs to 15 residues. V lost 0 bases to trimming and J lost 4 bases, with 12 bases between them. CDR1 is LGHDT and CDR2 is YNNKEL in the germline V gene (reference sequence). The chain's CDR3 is CASSQEGGRGYGYTF. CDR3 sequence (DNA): TGTGCCAGCAGCCAAGAAGGGGGACGGGGCTATGGCTACACCTTC.

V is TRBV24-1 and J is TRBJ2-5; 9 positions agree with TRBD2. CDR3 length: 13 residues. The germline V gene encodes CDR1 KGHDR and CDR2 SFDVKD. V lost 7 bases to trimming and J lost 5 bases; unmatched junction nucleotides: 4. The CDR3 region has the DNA TGTGCCACCAGGGGACTAGCCGGGGAGACCCAGTACTTC. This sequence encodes CATRGLAGETQYF.

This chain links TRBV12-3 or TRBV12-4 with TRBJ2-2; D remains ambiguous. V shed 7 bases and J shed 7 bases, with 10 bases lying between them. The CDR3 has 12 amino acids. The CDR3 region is CASTRSYGELFF. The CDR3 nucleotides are TGTGCCAGCACCCGGTCATACGGGGAGCTGTTTTTT.

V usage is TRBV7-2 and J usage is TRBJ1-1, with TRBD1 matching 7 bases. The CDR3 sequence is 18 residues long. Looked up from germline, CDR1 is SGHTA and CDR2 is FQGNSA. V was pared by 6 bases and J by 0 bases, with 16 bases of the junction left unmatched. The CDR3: CASRGWTGPVELNTEAFF. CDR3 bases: TGTGCCAGCAGGGGCTGGACAGGACCCGTCGAACTGAACACTGAAGCTTTCTTT. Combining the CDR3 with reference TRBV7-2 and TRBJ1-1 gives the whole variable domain GAGVSQSPSNKVTEKGKDVELRCDPISGHTALYWYRQSLGQGLEFLIYFQGNSAPDKSGLPSDRFSAERTGGSVSTLTIQRTQQEDSAVYLCASRGWTGPVELNTEAFFGQGTRLTVV.

This CDR3 reads CSARVGVEAFF. CDR3 sequence (DNA): TGCAGTGCTCGGGTGGGAGTGGAAGCTTTCTTT. V usage is TRBV20-1 and J usage is TRBJ1-1, with D uncertain. V was pared by 5 bases and J by 8 bases, with 12 bases between. This CDR3 region has 11 residues. Germline V lookup: CDR1 DFQATT, CDR2 SNEGSKA (reference sequence).

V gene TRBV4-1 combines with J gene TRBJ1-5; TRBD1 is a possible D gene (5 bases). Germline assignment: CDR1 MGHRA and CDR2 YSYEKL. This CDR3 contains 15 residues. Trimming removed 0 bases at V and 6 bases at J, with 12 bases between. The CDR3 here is CASSQDRGDSQPQHF. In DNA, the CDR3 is TGCGCCAGCAGCCAAGATCGGGGGGATAGTCAGCCCCAGCATTTT.

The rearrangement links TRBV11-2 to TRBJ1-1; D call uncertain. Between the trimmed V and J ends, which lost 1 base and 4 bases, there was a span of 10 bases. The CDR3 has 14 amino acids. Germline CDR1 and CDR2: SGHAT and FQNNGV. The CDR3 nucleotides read TGTGCCAGCAGCTTAGGTTTACGAGGCACTGAAGCTTTCTTT. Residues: CASSLGLRGTEAFF.

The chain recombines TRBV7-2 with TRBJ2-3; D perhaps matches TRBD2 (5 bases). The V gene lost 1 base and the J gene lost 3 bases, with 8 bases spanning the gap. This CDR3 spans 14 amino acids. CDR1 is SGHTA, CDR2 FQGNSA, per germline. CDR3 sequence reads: CASSLERLTDTQYF. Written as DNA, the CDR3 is TGTGCCAGCAGCTTAGAGCGGCTAACAGATACGCAGTATTTT.

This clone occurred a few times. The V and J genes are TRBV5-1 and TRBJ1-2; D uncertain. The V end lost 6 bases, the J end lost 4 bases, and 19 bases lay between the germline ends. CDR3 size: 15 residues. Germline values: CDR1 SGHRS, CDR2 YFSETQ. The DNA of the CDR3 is TGCGCCAGCAAGAAAGACGAACAGTCGGTCTATGGCTACACCTTC. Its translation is CASKKDEQSVYGYTF.

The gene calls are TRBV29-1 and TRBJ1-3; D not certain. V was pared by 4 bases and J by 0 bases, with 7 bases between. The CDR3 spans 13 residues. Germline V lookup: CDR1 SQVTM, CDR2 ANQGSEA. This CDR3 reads CSVAVSSGNTIYF. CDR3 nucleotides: TGCAGCGTTGCCGTGAGCTCTGGAAACACCATATATTTT. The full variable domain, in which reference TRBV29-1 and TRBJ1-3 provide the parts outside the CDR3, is SAVISQKPSRDICQRGTSLTIQCQVDSQVTMMFWYRQQPGQSLTLIATANQGSEATYESGFVIDKFPISRPNLTFSTLTVSNMSPEDSSIYLCSVAVSSGNTIYFGEGSWLTVV.

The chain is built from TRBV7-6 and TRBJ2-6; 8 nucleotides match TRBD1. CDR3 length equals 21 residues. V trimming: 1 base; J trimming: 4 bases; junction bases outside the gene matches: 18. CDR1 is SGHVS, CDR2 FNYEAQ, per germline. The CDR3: CASSLDVFRGQEALGANVLTF. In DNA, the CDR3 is TGTGCCAGCAGCTTAGACGTGTTTCGGGGACAGGAGGCATTAGGGGCCAACGTCCTGACTTTC.

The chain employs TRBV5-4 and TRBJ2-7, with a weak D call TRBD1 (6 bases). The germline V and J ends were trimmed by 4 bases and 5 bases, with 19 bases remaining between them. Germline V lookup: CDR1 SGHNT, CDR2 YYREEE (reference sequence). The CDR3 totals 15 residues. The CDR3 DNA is TGTGCCAGCAGCCACAAACAGGGCAGGGGCGACGAGCAGTACTTC. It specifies CASSHKQGRGDEQYF.

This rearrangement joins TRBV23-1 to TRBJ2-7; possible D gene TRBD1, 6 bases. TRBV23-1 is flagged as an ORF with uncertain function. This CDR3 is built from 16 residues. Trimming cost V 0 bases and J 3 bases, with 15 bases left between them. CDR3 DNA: TGCGCCAGCAGTCAATCCGGCCGGGACACTAACTACGAGCAGTACTTC. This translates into CASSQSGRDTNYEQYF.

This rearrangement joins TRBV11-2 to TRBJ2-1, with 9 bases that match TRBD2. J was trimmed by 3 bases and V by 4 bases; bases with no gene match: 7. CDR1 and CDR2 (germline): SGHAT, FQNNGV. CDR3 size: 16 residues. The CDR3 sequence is CASSWLAGDFYNEQFF. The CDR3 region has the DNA TGTGCCAGCAGCTGGTTAGCGGGGGACTTCTACAATGAGCAGTTCTTC.

The CDR3 loop reads CASSLNPVASSPLHF. As DNA, the CDR3 is TGTGCCAGCAGCCTAAACCCAGTAGCAAGCTCACCCCTCCACTTT. V and J are TRBV7-6 and TRBJ1-6; D call uncertain. The CDR3 has 15 residues. Germline CDR1 and CDR2: SGHVS and FNYEAQ. V was shortened by 5 bases and J by 10 bases, with 18 bases between the two germline ends.

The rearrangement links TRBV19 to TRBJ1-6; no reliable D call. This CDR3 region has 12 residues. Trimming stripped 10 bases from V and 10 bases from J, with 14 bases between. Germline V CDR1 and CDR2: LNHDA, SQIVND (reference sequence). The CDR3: CATKNGGSPLHF. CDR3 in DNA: TGTGCCACCAAAAATGGAGGATCACCCCTCCACTTT.

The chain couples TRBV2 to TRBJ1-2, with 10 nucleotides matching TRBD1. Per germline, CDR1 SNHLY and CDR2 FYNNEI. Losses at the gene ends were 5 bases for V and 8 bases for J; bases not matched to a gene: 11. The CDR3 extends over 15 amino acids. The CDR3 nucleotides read TGTGCCAGCAGTCCGGCTGACAGGGGGCTGCGGGGCTACACCTTC. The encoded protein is CASSPADRGLRGYTF.

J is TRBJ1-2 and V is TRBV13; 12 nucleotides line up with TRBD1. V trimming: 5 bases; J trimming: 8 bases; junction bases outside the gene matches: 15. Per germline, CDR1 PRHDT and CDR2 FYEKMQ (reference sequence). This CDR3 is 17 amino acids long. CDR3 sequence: CASSDFRDRGHYVGYTF. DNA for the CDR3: TGTGCCAGCAGCGATTTCCGGGACAGGGGGCATTACGTCGGCTACACCTTC.

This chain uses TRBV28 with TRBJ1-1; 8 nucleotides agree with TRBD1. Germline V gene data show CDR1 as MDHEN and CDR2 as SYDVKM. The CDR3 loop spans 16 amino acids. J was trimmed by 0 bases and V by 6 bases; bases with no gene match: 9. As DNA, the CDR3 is TGTGCCAGCAGCCGACCCCAGGGGGCTTTGAACACTGAAGCTTTCTTT. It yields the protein CASSRPQGALNTEAFF.

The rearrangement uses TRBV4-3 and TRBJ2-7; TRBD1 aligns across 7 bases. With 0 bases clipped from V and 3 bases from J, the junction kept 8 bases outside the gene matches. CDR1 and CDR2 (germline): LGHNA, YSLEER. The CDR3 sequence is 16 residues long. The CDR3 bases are TGCGCCAGCAGCCAAGAATTCACAGGGGTCAGCTACGAGCAGTACTTC. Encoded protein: CASSQEFTGVSYEQYF.

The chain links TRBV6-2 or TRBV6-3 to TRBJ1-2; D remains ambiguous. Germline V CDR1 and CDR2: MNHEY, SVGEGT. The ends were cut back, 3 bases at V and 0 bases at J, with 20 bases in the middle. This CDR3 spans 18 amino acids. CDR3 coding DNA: TGTGCCAGCAGTTATTATCTGAAAGCACGAGGCTCTAACTATGGCTACACCTTC. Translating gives CASSYYLKARGSNYGYTF.